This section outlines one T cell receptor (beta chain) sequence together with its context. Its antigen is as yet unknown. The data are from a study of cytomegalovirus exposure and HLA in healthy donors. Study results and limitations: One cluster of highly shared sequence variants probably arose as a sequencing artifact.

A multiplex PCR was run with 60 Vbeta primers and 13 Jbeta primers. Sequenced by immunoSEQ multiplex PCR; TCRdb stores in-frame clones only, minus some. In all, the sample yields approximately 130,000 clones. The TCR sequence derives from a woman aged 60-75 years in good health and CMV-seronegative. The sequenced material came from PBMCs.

CDR3 DNA: TGTGCCAGCTCACCAGCGTCTTTGTTCGGCGGCAATGAAAAACTGTTTTTT. Protein sequence: CASSPASLFGGNEKLFF. The rearrangement joins TRBV18 to TRBJ1-4; D gene ambiguous. Germline V gene lookup returns CDR1 KGHSH and CDR2 LQKENI. Trimming removed 2 bases from V and 5 bases from J, with 18 bases in between. The CDR3 contains 17 residues.